The 25 T cell receptor beta chains listed next were all sequenced from one sample in a study of OX40 agonist ivuxolimab in advanced cancers. The assay was immunoSEQ multiplex PCR, and TCRdb's table has in-frame clones only and misses some. The profile shows about 89,000 clones, around nine tenths of them singletons. Source: CD4+ or CD8+ T cells sorted from blood, taken in a trial of the OX40 agonist ivuxolimab. The receptors come from an adult with an advanced solid tumor such as melanoma, head and neck, liver or kidney cancer.

This sequence joins TRBV7-8 and TRBJ2-2; 16 bases are shared with TRBD2. The CDR3 is 15 amino acids. Germline loops: CDR1 SGHVS, CDR2 FQNEAQ. The V gene end was trimmed by 8 bases and the J gene end by 6 bases; junction bases not matched to a gene: 3. DNA for the CDR3: TGTGCCAGCGGGACTAGCGGGGGGGCGGCCGGGGAGCTGTTTTTT. Its translation is CASGTSGGAAGELFF.

The chain recombines TRBV7-9 with TRBJ1-1; D uncertain. The CDR3 consists of 11 residues. Trimming left V 5 bases short and J 6 bases short, with 7 bases between. Germline values: CDR1 SEHNR, CDR2 FQNEAQ (reference sequence). CDR3 loop: CASSPSAEAFF. CDR3 coding DNA: TGTGCCAGCAGCCCCTCCGCTGAAGCTTTCTTT. Full variable domain (outside the CDR3, taken from reference TRBV7-9 and TRBJ1-1): DTGVSQNPRHKITKRGQNVTFRCDPISEHNRLYWYRQTLGQGPEFLTYFQNEAQLEKSRLLSDRFSAERPKGSFSTLEIQRTEQGDSAMYLCASSPSAEAFFGQGTRLTVV.

CDR3 nucleotide sequence: TGCGCCAGCCGTCCCAATAATGAAAAACTGTTTTTT. It encodes CASRPNNEKLFF. This chain connects TRBV5-1 to TRBJ1-4, with D uncertain. Germline CDR1 is SGHRS and CDR2 is YFSETQ. The CDR3 contains 12 residues. Deletions cut 7 bases from V and 4 bases from J, with 8 bases between.

The chain joins TRBV7-2 to TRBJ2-2, with 7 bases lining up with TRBD1. The J segment lost 0 bases and the V segment lost 7 bases, leaving 2 bases of the junction unmatched. CDR3 length: 14 amino acids. Germline V gene data show CDR1 as SGHTA and CDR2 as FQGNSA. The CDR3 here is CASIGTANTGELFF. The CDR3 nucleotides read TGTGCCAGCATTGGGACAGCGAACACCGGGGAGCTGTTTTTT.

This rearrangement joins TRBV11-3 to TRBJ1-3, with 8 bases lining up with TRBD1. The CDR3 length is 15 residues. The germline gives CDR1 SGHNT, CDR2 YENEEA. Trimming took 6 bases from V and 4 from J; bases not matched to a gene: 8. The CDR3 region has the DNA TGTGCCAGCAGTGCGACAGGGGACTCCGGAAACACCATATATTTT. Protein product: CASSATGDSGNTIYF.

This clone was recorded only once. V usage is TRBV18 and J usage is TRBJ1-2; D is perhaps TRBD1 (5 bases). V was trimmed by 1 base and J by 8 bases, leaving 14 bases between them. This CDR3 comprises 14 residues. Germline V gives CDR1 KGHSH, CDR2 LQKENI. The CDR3 sequence is CASSPQRQGKGYTF. The DNA for the CDR3 is TGTGCCAGCTCACCACAGCGCCAGGGTAAAGGCTACACCTTC.

The CDR3, as DNA: TGTGCCAGCAGCTCCGAGACACAAGGGGCATATGGCTACACCTTC. This translates into CASSSETQGAYGYTF. The chain recombines TRBV9 with TRBJ1-2; tentatively, D is TRBD1 (5 bases). V dropped 4 bases and J dropped 5 bases, with 18 bases sitting between them. The V gene's germline CDR1 is SGDLS and CDR2 YYNGEE. CDR3 length equals 15 residues. Filled out from reference TRBV9 and TRBJ1-2, the complete variable domain reads DSGVTQTPKHLITATGQRVTLRCSPRSGDLSVYWYQQSLDQGLQFLIQYYNGEERAKGNILERFSAQQFPDLHSELNLSSLELGDSALYFCASSSETQGAYGYTFGSGTRLTVV.

The gene calls are TRBV19 and TRBJ2-1; D is possibly TRBD2 (5 bases). The germline CDR1 and CDR2 sequences are LNHDA and SQIVND (reference sequence). The V end lost 3 bases, the J end lost 1 base, and 7 bases lay between the germline ends. The CDR3 runs to 14 residues. CDR3 residues: CASSMRGSYNEQFF. The CDR3 coding sequence is TGTGCCAGTAGTATGAGAGGGTCCTACAATGAGCAGTTCTTC.

The V gene is TRBV9, the J gene TRBJ2-3; the match to TRBD2 covers 9 bases. Germline V gene sequence: CDR1 SGDLS, CDR2 YYNGEE. CDR3 length equals 16 residues. The ends lost 4 bases at V and 2 bases at J; junction bases unmatched: 8. CDR3 protein: CASSPTTSGNTDTQYF. The DNA of the CDR3 is TGTGCCAGCAGCCCCACGACTAGCGGAAACACAGATACGCAGTATTTT.

In DNA form, the CDR3 reads TGTGCCAGCAGACGACGGGGTAAAAGCGGCCAAAGCAATCAGCCCCAGCATTTT. Translating gives CASRRRGKSGQSNQPQHF. The rearrangement uses TRBV2 and TRBJ1-5; D is uncertain. The CDR3 runs 18 residues. Germline-derived CDR1 and CDR2 are SNHLY and FYNNEI. The V end lost 6 bases, the J end lost 1 base, and 22 bases lay between the germline ends.

This chain uses TRBV12-5 with TRBJ2-1; D gene unclear. Germline CDR1 LGHNT, CDR2 FRNRAP. V dropped 2 bases and J dropped 9 bases, with 8 bases sitting between them. The CDR3 is 12 amino acids. The CDR3: CASGLSLPEQFF. The CDR3 region has the DNA TGTGCTAGTGGTTTGAGCCTTCCTGAGCAGTTCTTC.

V usage is TRBV5-6 and J usage is TRBJ2-3, with 12 bases matching TRBD1. The CDR3 sequence is 16 residues long. The germline CDR1 and CDR2 sequences are SGHDT and YYEEEE. V was pared by 1 base and J by 4 bases, with 4 bases of the junction left unmatched. CDR3 region: CASSLPGQGASDTQYF. Here the CDR3 DNA reads TGTGCCAGCAGCTTGCCGGGACAGGGGGCATCAGATACGCAGTATTTT.

The chain links TRBV5-4 to TRBJ1-1, with 8 bases that match TRBD1. CDR3 length: 14 residues. V lost 4 bases to trimming and J lost 1 base; unmatched junction nucleotides: 3. Germline V lookup: CDR1 SGHNT, CDR2 YYREEE (reference sequence). The CDR3 nucleotides read TGTGCCAGCAGCCTGGGACAGGAGAACACTGAAGCTTTCTTT. It specifies CASSLGQENTEAFF.

The gene calls are TRBV18 and TRBJ2-3; D gene uncertain. Per the germline V gene, CDR1 is KGHSH and CDR2 is LQKENI. The V end was cut by 4 bases, the J end by 0 bases, with 2 bases between. This CDR3 contains 12 residues. CDR3 sequence reads: CASSRSTDTQYF. CDR3 DNA: TGTGCCAGCTCACGAAGCACAGATACGCAGTATTTT. Variable domain in full (rest from reference TRBV18 and TRBJ2-3): NAGVMQNPRHLVRRRGQEARLRCSPMKGHSHVYWYRQLPEEGLKFMVYLQKENIIDESGMPKERFSAEFPKEGPSILRIQQVVRGDSAAYFCASSRSTDTQYFGPGTRLTVL.

On this clone itself: The junction and the germline gene differ at one end; a read error may be behind it. V gene TRBV29-1 combines with J gene TRBJ1-2, with a weak D call TRBD1 (6 bases). Germline CDR1 and CDR2: SQVTM and ANQGSEA. The CDR3 runs to 13 residues. CDR3 sequence reads: CSVDRYLNLEHGF. CDR3 sequence (DNA): TGCAGCGTGGACAGATACTTAAACCTGGAGCATGGCTTC. The whole variable domain, filled in from reference TRBV29-1 and TRBJ1-2, reads SAVISQKPSRDICQRGTSLTIQCQVDSQVTMMFWYRQQPGQSLTLIATANQGSEATYESGFVIDKFPISRPNLTFSTLTVSNMSPEDSSIYLCSVDRYLNLEHGFGSGTRLTVV.

This chain links TRBV18 with TRBJ1-2; 8 bases are shared with TRBD1. The ends lost 6 bases at V and 4 bases at J; junction bases unmatched: 7. The CDR3 extends over 14 amino acids. Germline CDR1 reads KGHSH; CDR2 reads LQKENI. The CDR3 DNA follows: TGTGCCAGCTCCGAGGGGACAGGCATCTATGGCTACACCTTC. This encodes CASSEGTGIYGYTF.

The chain is built from TRBV27 and TRBJ1-2; D unresolved. This CDR3 contains 15 residues. Trimming cost V 2 bases and J 5 bases, with 15 bases left between them. Germline-derived CDR1 and CDR2 are MNHEY and SMNVEV (reference sequence). This CDR3 reads CASSLIPGIGYGYTF. In DNA, the CDR3 is TGTGCCAGCAGTTTAATCCCCGGGATAGGGTATGGCTACACCTTC.

This chain links TRBV10-3 with TRBJ2-2, with TRBD1 matching over 8 bases. Germline V CDR1 and CDR2: ENHRY, SYGVKD. This CDR3 region has 14 residues. The V gene end was trimmed by 3 bases and the J gene end by 5 bases; junction bases not matched to a gene: 2. The CDR3 region has the DNA TGTGCCATCAGTGAAAACAGGGGGACCGGGGAGCTGTTTTTT. The encoded protein is CAISENRGTGELFF.

This chain joins TRBV5-5 and TRBJ1-2, with D perhaps TRBD1 (6 bases). The V gene lost 3 bases and the J gene lost 4 bases, with 13 bases spanning the gap. The CDR3 consists of 14 residues. From germline, CDR1 is SGHKS and CDR2 YYEKEE (reference sequence). The DNA for the CDR3 is TGTGCCAGCAGCTCGCCGGACAGTCCCTATGGCTACACCTTC. This gives the protein CASSSPDSPYGYTF.

CDR3 DNA sequence: TGTGCCAGAAGCCTACGATACAGGAACACTGAAGCTTTCTTT. It specifies CARSLRYRNTEAFF. The chain carries TRBV5-3 and TRBJ1-1; D unresolved. TRBV5-3 is classed as an ORF, of uncertain function. The CDR3 has 14 amino acids. Between the trimmed V and J ends, which lost 4 bases and 1 base, there was a span of 11 bases.

The CDR3 DNA reads TGTGCCAGCACCCCCGGGACACTGACCTACGAGCAGTACTTC. Amino acid sequence: CASTPGTLTYEQYF. The V gene is TRBV25-1, the J gene TRBJ2-7, with D possibly matching TRBD1 (6 bases). Germline-derived CDR1 and CDR2 are MGHDK and SYGVNS. The CDR3 length is 14 residues. V lost 7 bases, J lost 2 bases, and 15 bases lay in between.

The chain combines TRBV7-6 with TRBJ1-2; D is unresolved. The V gene's germline CDR1 is SGHVS and CDR2 FNYEAQ. V was trimmed by 4 bases and J by 7 bases, leaving 16 bases between them. The CDR3 loop spans 14 amino acids. The CDR3 DNA sequence: TGTGCCAGCAGCTCCGGGAGCCCAATGGGTGGCTACACCTTC. Amino acids: CASSSGSPMGGYTF. Full variable domain (outside the CDR3, taken from reference TRBV7-6 and TRBJ1-2): GAGVSQSPRYKVTKRGQDVALRCDPISGHVSLYWYRQALGQGPEFLTYFNYEAQQDKSGLPNDRFSAERPEGSISTLTIQRTEQRDSAMYRCASSSGSPMGGYTFGSGTRLTVV.

With respect to this clone: At one end the junction does not follow the germline gene, possibly because of a read error. The V call is TRBV18, the J call TRBJ1-4; D is uncertain. The CDR3 is 16 residues long. The V gene's germline CDR1 is KGHSH and CDR2 LQKENI. The CDR3 bases are TGTGCCAGCACACCGGGAACTCCGGAGACTAATGAAAAACTGTTTTTT. Its translation: CASTPGTPETNEKLFF. Full variable domain (missing parts from reference TRBV18 and TRBJ1-4): NAGVMQNPRHLVRRRGQEARLRCSPMKGHSHVYWYRQLPEEGLKFMVYLQKENIIDESGMPKERFSAEFPKEGPSILRIQQVVRGDSAAYFCASTPGTPETNEKLFFGSGTQLSVL.

The rearrangement links TRBV30 to TRBJ1-1, with D tentatively TRBD1 (5 bases). The germline V and J ends were trimmed by 0 bases and 6 bases, with 14 bases remaining between them. The CDR3 spans 14 residues. CDR1 GTSNPN and CDR2 SVGIG come from the germline V gene (reference sequence). CDR3 nucleotides: TGTGCCTGGAGTGTATCCAGGGCAGGCGCTGAAGCTTTCTTT. Encoded protein: CAWSVSRAGAEAFF.

The CDR3 sequence: CASSPPGGGGASYNEQFF. The CDR3 coding sequence is TGTGCCAGCTCACCACCGGGAGGCGGGGGGGCCTCCTACAATGAGCAGTTCTTC. V is TRBV18 and J is TRBJ2-1; TRBD2 aligns across 9 bases. The CDR3 consists of 18 residues. Germline CDR1 is KGHSH and CDR2 is LQKENI. The V and J ends lost 0 bases and 0 bases, in that order; junction bases with no gene match: 6.